This TCR beta chain originates from a study of T cells after yellow fever vaccination. Study-level findings and limits: Peaking faster, on day 5 versus 15, the secondary response was nonetheless weaker. Abundant bulk-derived clonotypes could contaminate FACS-sorted repertoires.

This CDR3 is built from 12 residues. The V end lost 8 bases, the J end lost 7 bases, and 11 bases lay between the germline ends. CDR1 is SEHNR and CDR2 is FQNEAQ in the germline V gene (reference sequence). TCRdb processed the 5' RACE reads anew with MiXCR; each CDR3 protein has one entry. There are 610,000 or so distinct CDR3 sequences in the sample; around 12% occur only once, and 14% to 15% lies in the top ten. There are a few counts of this clonotype. The target antigen is unknown. Source: PBMCs, taken on the day of the yellow fever booster vaccination. The receptor was derived from a young man who received the YFV17D yellow fever vaccine. The chain uses TRBV7-9 and TRBJ1-4; D is ambiguous. The CDR3 bases are TGTGCCAGCGCTCAGGAGGGTGAAAAACTGTTTTTT. Protein: CASAQEGEKLFF.